This note documents a single TCR beta chain sequence. This sample stems from a study of neoadjuvant nivolumab and ipilimumab in lung cancer. Some clones are missing from TCRdb's copy, which holds only in-frame ones; the method was immunoSEQ multiplex PCR. The table has some 37,000 clones, about 88% seen once. V dropped 0 bases and J dropped 6 bases, with 9 bases sitting between them. Per germline, CDR1 MNHEY and CDR2 SVGAGI. CDR3 length equals 14 residues. This chain uses TRBV6-5 with TRBJ2-4; possibly TRBD1 for D (5 bases). The sequence was obtained from an adult with non-small cell lung cancer. The sequenced sample was peripheral blood, obtained before neoadjuvant nivolumab, alone or with ipilimumab. This CDR3 reads CASSYSQELNIQYF. The CDR3 region has the DNA TGTGCCAGCAGTTACTCACAGGAACTAAACATTCAGTACTTC.